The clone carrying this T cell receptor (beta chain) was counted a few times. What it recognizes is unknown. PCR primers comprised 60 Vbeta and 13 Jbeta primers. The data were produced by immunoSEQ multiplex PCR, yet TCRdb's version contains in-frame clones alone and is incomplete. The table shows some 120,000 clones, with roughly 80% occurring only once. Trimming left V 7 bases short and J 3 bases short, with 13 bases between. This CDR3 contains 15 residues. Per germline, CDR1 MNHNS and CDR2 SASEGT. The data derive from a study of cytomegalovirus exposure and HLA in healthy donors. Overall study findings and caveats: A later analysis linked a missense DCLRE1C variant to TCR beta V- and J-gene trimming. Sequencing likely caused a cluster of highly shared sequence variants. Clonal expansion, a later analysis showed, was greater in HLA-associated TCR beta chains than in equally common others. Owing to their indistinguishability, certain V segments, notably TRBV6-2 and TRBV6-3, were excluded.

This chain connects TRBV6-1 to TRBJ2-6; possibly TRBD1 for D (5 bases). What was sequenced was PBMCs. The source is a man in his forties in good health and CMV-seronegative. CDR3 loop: CASIKGSSGANVLTF. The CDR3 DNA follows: TGTGCCAGCATAAAGGGGTCGAGTGGGGCCAACGTCCTGACTTTC.